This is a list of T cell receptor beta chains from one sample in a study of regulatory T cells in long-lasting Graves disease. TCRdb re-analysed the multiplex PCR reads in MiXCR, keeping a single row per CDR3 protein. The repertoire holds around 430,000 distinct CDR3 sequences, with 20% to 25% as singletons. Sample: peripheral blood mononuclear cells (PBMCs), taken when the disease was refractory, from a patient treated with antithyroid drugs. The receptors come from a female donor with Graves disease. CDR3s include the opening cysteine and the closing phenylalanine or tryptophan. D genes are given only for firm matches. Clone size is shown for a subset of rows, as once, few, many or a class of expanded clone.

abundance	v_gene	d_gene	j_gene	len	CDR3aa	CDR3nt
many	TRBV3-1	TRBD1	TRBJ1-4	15	CASSPTGDSGEKLFF	TGTGCCAGCAGCCCGACAGGGGATTCGGGTGAAAAACTGTTTTTT
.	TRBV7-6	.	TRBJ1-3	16	CASSSRVLVAGNTIYF	TGTGCCAGCAGCTCAAGAGTCTTAGTTGCTGGAAACACCATATATTTT
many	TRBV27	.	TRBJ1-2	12	CASGDILRGYTF	TGTGCCAGCGGGGATATCTTGCGTGGCTACACCTTC
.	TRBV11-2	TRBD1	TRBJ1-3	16	CASSPTLGTAGNTIYF	TGTGCCAGCAGCCCGACCCTCGGGACAGCTGGAAACACCATATATTTT
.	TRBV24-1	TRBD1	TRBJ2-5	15	CATSDSGQTRETQYF	TGTGCCACCAGTGACTCGGGACAGACTCGAGAGACCCAGTACTTC
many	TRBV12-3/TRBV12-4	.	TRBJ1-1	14	CASSKGRKNTEAFF	TGTGCCAGCAGTAAGGGACGGAAGAACACTGAAGCTTTCTTT
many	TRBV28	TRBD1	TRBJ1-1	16	CASRSNRDSTYTEAFF	TGTGCCAGCAGATCAAACCGGGACAGCACTTACACTGAAGCTTTCTTT
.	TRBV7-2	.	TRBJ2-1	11	CASSSYGRKVF	TGTGCCAGCAGCTCCTACGGTAGAAAGGTCTTC
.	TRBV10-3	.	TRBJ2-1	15	CAIRGAGEGHNEQFF	TGTGCCATCAGGGGGGCGGGAGAAGGTCACAATGAGCAGTTCTTC
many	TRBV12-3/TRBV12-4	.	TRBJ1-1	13	CASSLYGSAEAFF	TGTGCCAGCAGTTTGTACGGCAGTGCTGAAGCTTTCTTT
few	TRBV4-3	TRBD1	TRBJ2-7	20	CASSHGYRDRAFSISYEQYF	TGCGCCAGCAGCCACGGCTATAGGGACAGGGCATTTTCGATCTCCTACGAGCAGTACTTC
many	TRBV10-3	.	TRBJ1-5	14	CAISEIQGNQPQHF	TGTGCCATCAGTGAGATCCAGGGAAATCAGCCCCAGCATTTT
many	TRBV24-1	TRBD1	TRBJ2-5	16	CATSDPSGGGLETQYF	TGTGCCACCAGTGATCCCTCAGGGGGTGGGTTGGAGACCCAGTACTTC
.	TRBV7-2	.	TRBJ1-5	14	CASSFFGRYQPQHF	TGTGCCAGCAGCTTCTTTGGCCGTTATCAGCCCCAGCATTTT
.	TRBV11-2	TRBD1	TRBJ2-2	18	CASSLDRSQGPTTGELFF	TGTGCCAGCAGCTTAGATAGGTCACAGGGGCCCACCACCGGGGAGCTGTTTTTT
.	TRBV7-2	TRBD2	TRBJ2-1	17	CASSLAPLAGVGNEQFF	TGTGCCAGCAGCTTAGCCCCTTTAGCGGGAGTGGGGAATGAGCAGTTCTTC
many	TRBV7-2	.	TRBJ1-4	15	CASSSVGGDGEKLFF	TGTGCCAGCAGCTCCGTCGGGGGGGACGGAGAAAAACTGTTTTTT
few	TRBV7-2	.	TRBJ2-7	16	CASSSTPGGASYEQYF	TGTGCCAGCAGCTCCACCCCCGGGGGAGCTTCCTACGAGCAGTACTTC
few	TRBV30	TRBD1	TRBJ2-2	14	CAWQQGAWTGELFF	TGTGCCTGGCAGCAGGGGGCTTGGACCGGGGAGCTGTTTTTT
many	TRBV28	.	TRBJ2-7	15	CASSFLYSSSYEQYF	TGTGCCAGCAGTTTTCTCTACTCCAGCTCCTACGAGCAGTACTTC
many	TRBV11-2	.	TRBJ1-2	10	CASSSRDITF	TGTGCCAGCAGCTCCCGGGACATCACCTTC